This T cell receptor (beta chain) was identified in a study of T cell changes during pregnancy in multiple sclerosis (dated by TCRdb to between 2019 and 2020). About the study as a whole: In women with multiple sclerosis, the researchers looked at how the T cell repertoire shifted as pregnancy progressed.

Library generation was performed with the immunoSEQ multiplex PCR assay. The source is immuneACCESS, and TCRdb retained only in-frame sequences with V and J called. Part of the clones is not carried over; for the studies checked, unresolved V genes explain less than half of this, and the remainder is unexplained. Across this sample there are around 71,000 clones, with roughly 92% seen only once. The ten largest clones take up roughly 1.2% of the sample. Comments on this clone: The specificity of this receptor is unknown. No per-base quality is available; no much larger clone lies one base away.

The sequenced sample was peripheral blood, obtained in the third trimester of pregnancy. The source of this sequence is a female donor with multiple sclerosis, enrolled in a pregnancy study.

The encoded CDR3 is CASSPGLAGGIYNEQFF. The nucleotide sequence is TGTGCCAGCTCACCGGGACTAGCGGGAGGGATCTACAATGAGCAGTTCTTC. The chain is assembled from TRBV18 and TRBJ2-1, with 16 bases in between that match TRBD2. The CDR3 runs 17 residues from the cysteine to the phenylalanine. Just the 51-base CDR3 DNA is kept, in frame starting at base 1. The germline V gene yields KGHSH for CDR1 and LQKENI for CDR2. The V end gives up 3 bases and the J end 3 bases, leaving 2 bases in the junction not matched to a gene.